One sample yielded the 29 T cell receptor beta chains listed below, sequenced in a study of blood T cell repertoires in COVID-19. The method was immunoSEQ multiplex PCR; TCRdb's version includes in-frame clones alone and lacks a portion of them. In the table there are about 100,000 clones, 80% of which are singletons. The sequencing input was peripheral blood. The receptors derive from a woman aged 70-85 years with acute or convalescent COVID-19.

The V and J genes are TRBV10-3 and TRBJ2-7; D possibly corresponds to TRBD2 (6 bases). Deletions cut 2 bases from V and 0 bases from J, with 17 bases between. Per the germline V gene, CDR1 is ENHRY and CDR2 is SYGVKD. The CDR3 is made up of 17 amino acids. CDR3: CAISEGGILQSSYEQYF. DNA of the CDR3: TGTGCCATCAGTGAGGGGGGGATCCTACAGAGCTCCTACGAGCAGTACTTC.

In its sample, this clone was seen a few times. The CDR3 loop reads CSAPVSTGGTTGELFF. The DNA for the CDR3 is TGCAGCGCCCCAGTAAGCACAGGGGGAACCACCGGGGAGCTGTTTTTT. The gene calls are TRBV29-1 and TRBJ2-2; 8 bases are shared with TRBD1. This CDR3 has 16 amino acids. The germline CDR1 and CDR2 sequences are SQVTM and ANQGSEA. After removal of 7 bases from V and 4 bases from J, the junction contained 14 bases not matched to a gene.

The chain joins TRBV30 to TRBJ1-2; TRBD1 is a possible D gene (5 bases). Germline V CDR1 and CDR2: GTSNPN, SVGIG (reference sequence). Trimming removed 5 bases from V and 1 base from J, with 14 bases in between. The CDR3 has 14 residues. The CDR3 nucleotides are TGTGCCTGGGGTACAGGATCAGTTAACTATGGCTACACCTTC. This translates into CAWGTGSVNYGYTF.

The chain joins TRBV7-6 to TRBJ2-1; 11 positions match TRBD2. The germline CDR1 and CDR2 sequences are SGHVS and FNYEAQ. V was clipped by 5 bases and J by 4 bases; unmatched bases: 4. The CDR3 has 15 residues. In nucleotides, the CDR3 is TGTGCCAGCAGCGGGACTAGCGGACATTACAATGAGCAGTTCTTC. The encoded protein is CASSGTSGHYNEQFF.

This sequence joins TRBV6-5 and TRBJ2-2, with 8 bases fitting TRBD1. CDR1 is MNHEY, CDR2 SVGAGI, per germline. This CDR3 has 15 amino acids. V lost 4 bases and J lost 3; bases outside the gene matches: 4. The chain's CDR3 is CASSSGTGYTGELFF. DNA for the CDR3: TGTGCCAGCAGTTCGGGGACAGGCTACACCGGGGAGCTGTTTTTT.

The CDR3 region has the DNA TGTGCCATCAGTGAGTCACCAGCTAACTATGGCTACACCTTC. This encodes CAISESPANYGYTF. The chain joins TRBV10-3 to TRBJ1-2; D not resolved. Trimming shortened V by 0 bases and J by 0 bases, and 5 bases separated the two germline ends. The CDR3 covers 14 residues. Germline CDR1 reads ENHRY; CDR2 reads SYGVKD.

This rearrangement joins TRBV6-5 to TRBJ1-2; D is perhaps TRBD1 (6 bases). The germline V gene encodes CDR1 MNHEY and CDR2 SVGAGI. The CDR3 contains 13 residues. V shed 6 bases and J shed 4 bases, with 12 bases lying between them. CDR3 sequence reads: CASSPGQFYGYTF. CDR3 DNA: TGTGCCAGCAGCCCCGGACAGTTCTATGGCTACACCTTC.

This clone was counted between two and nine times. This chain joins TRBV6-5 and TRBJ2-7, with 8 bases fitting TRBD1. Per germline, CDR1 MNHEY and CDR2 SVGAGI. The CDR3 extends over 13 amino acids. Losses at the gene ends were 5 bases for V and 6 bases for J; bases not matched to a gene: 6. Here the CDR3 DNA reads TGTGCCAGCAGTCAACAGGGGGTAGGCGAGCAGTACGTC. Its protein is CASSQQGVGEQYV.

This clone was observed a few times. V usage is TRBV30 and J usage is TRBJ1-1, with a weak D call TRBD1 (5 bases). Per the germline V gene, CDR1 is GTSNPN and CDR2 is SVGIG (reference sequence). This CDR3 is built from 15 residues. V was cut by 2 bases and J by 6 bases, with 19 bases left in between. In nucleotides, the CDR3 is TGTGCCTGGAGTTTCAAGGGAGGGTTACAGGCTGAAGCTTTCTTT. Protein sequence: CAWSFKGGLQAEAFF.

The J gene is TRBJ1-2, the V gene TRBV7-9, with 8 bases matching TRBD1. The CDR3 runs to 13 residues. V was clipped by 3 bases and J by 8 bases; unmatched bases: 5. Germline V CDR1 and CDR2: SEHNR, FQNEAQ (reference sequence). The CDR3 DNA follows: TGTGCCAGCAGCTTCGACAGGGGCGAGGGCTACACCTTC. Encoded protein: CASSFDRGEGYTF.

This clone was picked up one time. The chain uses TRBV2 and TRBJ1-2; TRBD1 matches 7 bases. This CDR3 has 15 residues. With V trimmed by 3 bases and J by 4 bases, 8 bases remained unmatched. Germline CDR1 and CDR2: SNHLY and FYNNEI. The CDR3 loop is CASSEVTGDIYGYTF. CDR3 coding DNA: TGTGCCAGCAGTGAGGTTACAGGGGATATCTATGGCTACACCTTC.

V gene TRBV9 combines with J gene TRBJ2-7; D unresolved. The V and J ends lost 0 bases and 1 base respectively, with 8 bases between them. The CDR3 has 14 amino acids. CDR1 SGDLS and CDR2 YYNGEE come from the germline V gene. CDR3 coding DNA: TGTGCCAGCAGCGTAGGCCACACATCCTACGAGCAGTACTTC. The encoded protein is CASSVGHTSYEQYF.

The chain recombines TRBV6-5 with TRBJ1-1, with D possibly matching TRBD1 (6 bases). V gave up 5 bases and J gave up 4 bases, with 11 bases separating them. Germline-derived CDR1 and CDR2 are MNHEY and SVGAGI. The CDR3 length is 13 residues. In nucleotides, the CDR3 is TGTGCCAGCAGTCCACAGGGACCCACTGAAGCTTTCTTT. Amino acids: CASSPQGPTEAFF.

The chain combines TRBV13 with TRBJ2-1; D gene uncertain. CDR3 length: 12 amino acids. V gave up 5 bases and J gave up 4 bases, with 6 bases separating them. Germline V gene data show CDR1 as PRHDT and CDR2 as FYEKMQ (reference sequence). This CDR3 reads CASSTRYNEQFF. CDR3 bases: TGTGCCAGCAGCACGCGATACAATGAGCAGTTCTTC.

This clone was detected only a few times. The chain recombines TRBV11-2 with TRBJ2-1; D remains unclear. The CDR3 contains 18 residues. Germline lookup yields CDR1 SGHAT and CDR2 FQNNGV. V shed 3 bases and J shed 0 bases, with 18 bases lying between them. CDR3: CASSLSSSAVSSYNEQFF. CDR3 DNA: TGTGCCAGCAGCTTGAGTAGTTCGGCGGTAAGCTCCTACAATGAGCAGTTCTTC. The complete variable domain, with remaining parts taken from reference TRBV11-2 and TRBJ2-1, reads EAGVAQSPRYKIIEKRQSVAFWCNPISGHATLYWYQQILGQGPKLLIQFQNNGVVDDSQLPKDRFSAERLKGVDSTLKIQPAKLEDSAVYLCASSLSSSAVSSYNEQFFGPGTRLTVL.

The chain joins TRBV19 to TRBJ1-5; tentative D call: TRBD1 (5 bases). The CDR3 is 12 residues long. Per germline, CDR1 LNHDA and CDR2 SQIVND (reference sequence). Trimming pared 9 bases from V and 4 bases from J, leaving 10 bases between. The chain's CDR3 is CASQTVNQPQHF. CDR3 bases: TGTGCCAGCCAGACAGTTAATCAGCCCCAGCATTTT.

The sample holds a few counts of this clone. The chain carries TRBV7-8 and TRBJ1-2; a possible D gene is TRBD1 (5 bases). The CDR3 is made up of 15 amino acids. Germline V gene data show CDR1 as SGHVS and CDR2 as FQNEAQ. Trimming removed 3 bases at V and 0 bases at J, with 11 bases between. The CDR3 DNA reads TGTGCCAGCAGCTTGCTCAGGGTTTCTAACTATGGCTACACCTTC. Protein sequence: CASSLLRVSNYGYTF.

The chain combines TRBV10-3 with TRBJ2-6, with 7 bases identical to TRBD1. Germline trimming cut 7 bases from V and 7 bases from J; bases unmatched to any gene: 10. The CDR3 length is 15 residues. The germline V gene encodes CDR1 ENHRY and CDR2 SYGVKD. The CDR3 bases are TGTGCCATCACCGACTCCCAGGGGGAAGCCAACGTCCTGACTTTC. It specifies CAITDSQGEANVLTF.

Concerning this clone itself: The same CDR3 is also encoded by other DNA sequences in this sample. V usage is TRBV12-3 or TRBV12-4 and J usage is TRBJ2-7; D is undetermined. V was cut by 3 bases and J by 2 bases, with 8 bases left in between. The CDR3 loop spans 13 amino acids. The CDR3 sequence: CASSLTPTYEQYF. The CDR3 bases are TGTGCCAGCAGTTTGACACCGACCTACGAGCAGTACTTC.

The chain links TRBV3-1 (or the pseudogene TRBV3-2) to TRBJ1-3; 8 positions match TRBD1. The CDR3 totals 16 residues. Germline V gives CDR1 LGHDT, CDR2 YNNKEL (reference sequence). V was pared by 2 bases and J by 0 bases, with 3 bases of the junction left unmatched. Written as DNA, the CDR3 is TGTGCCAGCAGCCAAATCGGACAGGGCTCTGGAAACACCATATATTTT. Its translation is CASSQIGQGSGNTIYF.

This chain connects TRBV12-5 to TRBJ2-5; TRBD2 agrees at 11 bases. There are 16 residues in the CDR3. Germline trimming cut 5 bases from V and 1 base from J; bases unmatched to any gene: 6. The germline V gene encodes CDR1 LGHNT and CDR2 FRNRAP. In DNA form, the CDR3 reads TGTGCTAGTGGTGCCGGGACTAGCGGTGCCCAAGAGACCCAGTACTTC. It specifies CASGAGTSGAQETQYF.

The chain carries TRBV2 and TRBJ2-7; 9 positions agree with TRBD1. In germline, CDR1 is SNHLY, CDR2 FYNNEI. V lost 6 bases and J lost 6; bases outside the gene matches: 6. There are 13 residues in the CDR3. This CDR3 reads CASSAGQGGEQYF. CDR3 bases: TGTGCCAGCAGCGCGGGACAGGGCGGCGAGCAGTACTTC. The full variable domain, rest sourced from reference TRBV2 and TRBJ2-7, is EPEVTQTPSHQVTQMGQEVILRCVPISNHLYFYWYRQILGQKVEFLVSFYNNEISEKSEIFDDQFSVERPDGSNFTLKIRSTKLEDSAMYFCASSAGQGGEQYFGPGTRLTVT.

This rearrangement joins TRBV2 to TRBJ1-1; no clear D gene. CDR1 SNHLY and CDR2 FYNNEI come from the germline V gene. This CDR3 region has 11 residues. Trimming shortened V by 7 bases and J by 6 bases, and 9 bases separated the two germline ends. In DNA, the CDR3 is TGTGCCAGCACAGTTGGCCCTGAAGCTTTCTTT. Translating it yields CASTVGPEAFF.

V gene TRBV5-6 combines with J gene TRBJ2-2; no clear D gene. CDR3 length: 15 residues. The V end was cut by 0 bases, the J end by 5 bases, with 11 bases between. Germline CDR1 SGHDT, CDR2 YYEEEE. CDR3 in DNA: TGTGCCAGCAGCTTGGTGGCAGGTCGGACCGGGGAGCTGTTTTTT. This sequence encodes CASSLVAGRTGELFF.

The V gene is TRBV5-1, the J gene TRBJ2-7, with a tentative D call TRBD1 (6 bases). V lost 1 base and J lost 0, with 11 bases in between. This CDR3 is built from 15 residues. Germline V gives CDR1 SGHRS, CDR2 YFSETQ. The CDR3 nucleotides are TGCGCCAGCAGCTTGAACAGGGAAGGCTCCTACGAGCAGTACTTC. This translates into CASSLNREGSYEQYF.

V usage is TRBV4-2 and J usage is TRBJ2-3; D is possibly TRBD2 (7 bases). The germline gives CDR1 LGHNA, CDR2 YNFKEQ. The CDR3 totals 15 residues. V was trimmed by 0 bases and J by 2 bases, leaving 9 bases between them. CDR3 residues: CASSQDGGPTDTQYF. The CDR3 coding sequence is TGTGCCAGCAGCCAAGACGGGGGGCCCACAGATACGCAGTATTTT.

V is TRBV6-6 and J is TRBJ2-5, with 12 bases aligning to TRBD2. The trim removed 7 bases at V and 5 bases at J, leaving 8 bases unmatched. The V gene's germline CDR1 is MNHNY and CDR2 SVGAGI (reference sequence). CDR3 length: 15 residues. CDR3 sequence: CASNRASGGAETQYF. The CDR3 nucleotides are TGTGCCAGCAATCGGGCTAGCGGGGGGGCGGAGACCCAGTACTTC.

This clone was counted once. The CDR3 protein is CASSLSSGVGGYTF. CDR3 DNA: TGTGCCAGCAGTTTATCATCAGGGGTAGGTGGCTACACCTTC. The chain links TRBV28 to TRBJ1-2; the D gene is possibly TRBD1 (6 bases). The V gene lost 1 base and the J gene lost 7 bases, with 13 bases spanning the gap. Germline assignment: CDR1 MDHEN and CDR2 SYDVKM. The CDR3 runs to 14 residues.

The CDR3: CAIISGLAGLTDTQYF. The DNA of the CDR3 is TGTGCCATCATCTCCGGACTAGCGGGGCTCACAGATACGCAGTATTTT. The V and J genes are TRBV10-3 and TRBJ2-3; 12 bases line up with TRBD2. V lost 7 bases, J lost 2 bases, and 7 bases stayed unmatched. Germline V gene sequence: CDR1 ENHRY, CDR2 SYGVKD. The CDR3 is made up of 16 amino acids.